A single sample is the source of the 13 T cell receptor beta chains below, sequenced in a study of blood T cell repertoires in COVID-19. Method: immunoSEQ multiplex PCR; TCRdb's copy keeps in-frame clones and lacks some. Of 90,000 or so clones in the sample, around 88% are singletons; the top ten hold about 0.51%. Sequenced material: peripheral blood. These receptors came from a man between 60 and 75 years old with acute or convalescent COVID-19.

V usage is TRBV3-1 (or the pseudogene TRBV3-2) and J usage is TRBJ2-3, with D unclear. The CDR3 totals 14 residues. With 4 bases removed from V and 1 base from J, the gap between germline ends came to 9 bases. Per the germline V gene, CDR1 is LGHDT and CDR2 is YNNKEL (reference sequence). The CDR3 DNA follows: TGTGCCAGCAGCCCCCGGGTGGGCACAGATACGCAGTATTTT. Translation gives CASSPRVGTDTQYF.

The chain has TRBV19 and TRBJ1-2; maybe TRBD1 (5 bases). CDR3 size: 13 residues. V was cut by 3 bases and J by 8 bases, with 13 bases left in between. Germline-derived CDR1 and CDR2 are LNHDA and SQIVND (reference sequence). The CDR3 DNA reads as TGTGCCAGTAGTATCGACCAGGGCTGGGGCTACACCTTC. Its protein product is CASSIDQGWGYTF.

The gene calls are TRBV12-3 or TRBV12-4 and TRBJ1-5, with unresolved D. The CDR3 has 13 residues. V lost 3 bases, J lost 9 bases, and 12 bases lay in between. In DNA, the CDR3 is TGTGCCAGCAGTTTCGGAAGGGAGAGGCCCCAGCATTTT. Protein sequence: CASSFGRERPQHF.

The CDR3 DNA is TGCGCCAGCAGCTTTCGGGACTTAGCGTTGGACAATGAGCAGTTCTTC. Protein: CASSFRDLALDNEQFF. The gene calls are TRBV5-1 and TRBJ2-1; tentative D call: TRBD2 (6 bases). V was shortened by 2 bases and J by 5 bases, with 17 bases between the two germline ends. Germline CDR1 SGHRS, CDR2 YFSETQ. The CDR3 has 16 amino acids.

This chain connects TRBV5-4 to TRBJ1-1; weak D call: TRBD1 (5 bases). Trimming took off 0 bases at V and 5 bases at J, with 14 bases between the two ends. The CDR3 is 15 residues long. Germline V CDR1 and CDR2: SGHNT, YYREEE (reference sequence). This chain's CDR3 is CASSLGLTGGTEAFF. CDR3 bases: TGTGCCAGCAGCTTGGGGCTGACGGGGGGGACTGAAGCTTTCTTT.

This chain uses TRBV7-2 with TRBJ2-6; 9 nucleotides line up with TRBD1. CDR3 length: 15 residues. CDR1 and CDR2 from the germline V gene are SGHTA and FQGNSA. V shed 3 bases and J 7 bases; nucleotides not matched to a gene: 4. In nucleotides, the CDR3 is TGTGCCAGCAGCTTCGGGACAGGGAAAGCCAACGTCCTGACTTTC. Translation: CASSFGTGKANVLTF. The full variable domain, its missing parts supplied by reference TRBV7-2 and TRBJ2-6, is GAGVSQSPSNKVTEKGKDVELRCDPISGHTALYWYRQSLGQGLEFLIYFQGNSAPDKSGLPSDRFSAERTGGSVSTLTIQRTQQEDSAVYLCASSFGTGKANVLTFGAGSRLTVL.

J is TRBJ1-6 and V is TRBV10-2; 10 positions agree with TRBD1. This CDR3 spans 18 amino acids. V dropped 4 bases and J dropped 0; count of bases not matched to a gene: 6. CDR1 is WSHSY and CDR2 is SAAADI in the germline V gene. In DNA form, the CDR3 reads TGCGCCAGCAGTGGACGGGACAGGGGAACCTCCTATAATTCACCCCTCCACTTT. It specifies CASSGRDRGTSYNSPLHF.

In DNA form, the CDR3 reads TGTGCCAGCAGCTTAGTCCCCAGTCCCTACGAGCAGTACTTC. Protein: CASSLVPSPYEQYF. The V and J genes are TRBV11-2 and TRBJ2-7; D is ambiguous. V was shortened by 1 base and J by 2 bases, with 9 bases between the two germline ends. Germline loops: CDR1 SGHAT, CDR2 FQNNGV. CDR3 length: 14 residues.

The CDR3 loop reads CASLERVTGRNQPQHF. Here the CDR3 DNA reads TGTGCCAGTTTAGAACGCGTTACAGGGCGCAATCAGCCCCAGCATTTT. The chain uses TRBV19 and TRBJ1-5, with D tentatively TRBD1 (6 bases). This CDR3 contains 16 residues. Trimming stripped 8 bases from V and 2 bases from J, with 19 bases between. Germline V gene sequence: CDR1 LNHDA, CDR2 SQIVND (reference sequence). Complete variable domain (other parts from reference TRBV19 and TRBJ1-5): DGGITQSPKYLFRKEGQNVTLSCEQNLNHDAMYWYRQDPGQGLRLIYYSQIVNDFQKGDIAEGYSVSREKKESFPLTVTSAQKNPTAFYLCASLERVTGRNQPQHFGDGTRLSIL.

This rearrangement joins TRBV5-5 to TRBJ2-1; no clear D. Trimming left V 4 bases short and J 3 bases short, with 11 bases between. CDR3 length: 14 residues. Per germline, CDR1 SGHKS and CDR2 YYEKEE (reference sequence). In DNA, the CDR3 is TGTGCCAGCAGCCCGGAGCCCCACTACAATGAGCAGTTCTTC. It is translated as CASSPEPHYNEQFF.

The chain employs TRBV4-1 and TRBJ2-3; D remains ambiguous. CDR1 and CDR2 (germline): MGHRA, YSYEKL. CDR3 length: 14 amino acids. V lost 0 bases, J lost 4 bases, and 8 bases lay in between. CDR3 in amino acids: CASSQEFISDTQYF. Written as DNA, the CDR3 is TGCGCCAGCAGCCAAGAATTTATTTCAGATACGCAGTATTTT.

This chain joins TRBV7-2 and TRBJ2-1; 9 bases are shared with TRBD1. V trimming: 4 bases; J trimming: 3 bases; junction bases outside the gene matches: 4. The CDR3 covers 15 residues. The germline CDR1 and CDR2 sequences are SGHTA and FQGNSA. CDR3 sequence: CASSSDRGFYNEQFF. CDR3 nucleotides: TGTGCCAGCAGCTCCGACAGGGGGTTCTACAATGAGCAGTTCTTC.

The genes are TRBV5-1 and TRBJ1-6, with 7 positions matching TRBD1. Germline loops: CDR1 SGHRS, CDR2 YFSETQ. The length of the CDR3 is 15 residues. With V trimmed by 3 bases and J by 7 bases, 7 bases remained unmatched. CDR3 DNA: TGCGCCAGCAGCTACCGACAGGGTTTCAATTCACCCCTCCACTTT. It yields the protein CASSYRQGFNSPLHF.